The 8 T cell receptor beta chains in this list originate from one sample, sequenced in a study of T cells in localized non-small cell lung cancer (dated by TCRdb to about 2020). Libraries were constructed by the immunoSEQ multiplex PCR assay. Sourced from immuneACCESS, this table was stored by TCRdb with only in-frame sequences that have V and J called. A share of the clones is absent; for the studies checked, an unresolved V gene accounts for under half, and the remainder has no known explanation. This sample lists tens of thousands of clones; approximately 90% were detected once. The top ten hold under 25% of the sample. Material: peripheral blood, obtained before any cancer treatment. Source of these receptors: a man aged 35-69 years with stage I squamous cell lung carcinoma.

By proportion, this clone is medium-sized (0.01 to 0.1%). This chain connects TRBV11-2 to TRBJ2-7; 7 nucleotides agree with TRBD2. V lost 0 bases, J lost 7 bases, and 9 bases stayed unmatched. CDR3 length equals 15 residues. From germline, CDR1 is SGHAT and CDR2 FQNNGV. The CDR3 loop reads CASSLETAGLSEQYF. CDR3 sequence (DNA): TGTGCCAGCAGCTTAGAAACAGCGGGGTTGTCTGAGCAGTACTTC. Full variable domain (rest looked up from reference TRBV11-2 and TRBJ2-7): EAGVAQSPRYKIIEKRQSVAFWCNPISGHATLYWYQQILGQGPKLLIQFQNNGVVDDSQLPKDRFSAERLKGVDSTLKIQPAKLEDSAVYLCASSLETAGLSEQYFGPGTRLTVT.

This clone was found a few times. The chain recombines TRBV6-6 with TRBJ1-5; D remains ambiguous. Germline V gene data show CDR1 as MNHNY and CDR2 as SVGAGI (reference sequence). The CDR3 loop spans 16 amino acids. Trimming removed 0 bases at V and 0 bases at J, with 9 bases between. CDR3 in DNA: TGTGCCAGCAGTTACTCGAAAAGTTATAGCAATCAGCCCCAGCATTTT. Protein: CASSYSKSYSNQPQHF.

The chain carries TRBV30 and TRBJ2-3; D is undetermined. The germline CDR1 and CDR2 sequences are GTSNPN and SVGIG (reference sequence). Between the trimmed V and J ends, which lost 2 bases and 2 bases, there was a span of 14 bases. The CDR3 has 15 amino acids. For the CDR3, the DNA is TGTGCCTGGAGTAAGGGCTCCCCGAACACAGATACGCAGTATTTT. Translation gives CAWSKGSPNTDTQYF.

The table lists this clone with a count of one. V and J are TRBV9 and TRBJ2-5; D gene uncertain. CDR1 SGDLS and CDR2 YYNGEE come from the germline V gene. The CDR3 spans 14 residues. V lost 4 bases and J lost 0, with 10 bases in between. The CDR3 loop is CASSPRFDQETQYF. The DNA of the CDR3 is TGTGCCAGCAGCCCCCGGTTCGACCAAGAGACCCAGTACTTC.

The chain employs TRBV21-1 and TRBJ2-7; the D call TRBD1 from the table was never checked on the DNA. TRBV21-1 represents a pseudogene. This CDR3 contains 14 residues. This chain's CDR3 is CASSKQDRSYEQYF. CDR3 coding DNA: TGTGCCAGCAGCAAGCAGGACAGGAGCTACGAGCAGTACTTC.

The chain carries TRBV6-6 and TRBJ2-2; tentatively, D is TRBD2 (6 bases). V lost 7 bases, J lost 2 bases, and 11 bases lay in between. This CDR3 has 14 residues. Germline loops: CDR1 MNHNY, CDR2 SVGAGI (reference sequence). The CDR3: CASIPGLNTGELFF. The CDR3 DNA reads as TGTGCCAGCATCCCGGGACTTAACACCGGGGAGCTGTTTTTT.

The chain uses TRBV7-8 and TRBJ2-3; D is unclear. This CDR3 contains 14 residues. Germline values: CDR1 SGHVS, CDR2 FQNEAQ. Trimming left V 8 bases short and J 0 bases short, with 12 bases between. The CDR3 DNA is TGTGCCAGCGGACGGTTATCGAGCACAGATACGCAGTATTTT. This encodes CASGRLSSTDTQYF. Using reference TRBV7-8 and TRBJ2-3 for the parts outside the CDR3, the full variable domain is GAGVSQSPRYKVAKRGQDVALRCDPISGHVSLFWYQQALGQGPEFLTYFQNEAQLDKSGLPSDRFFAERPEGSVSTLKIQRTQQEDSAVYLCASGRLSSTDTQYFGPGTRLTVL.

The chain links TRBV18 to TRBJ2-2; D is unresolved. Germline CDR1 reads KGHSH; CDR2 reads LQKENI. The CDR3 consists of 15 residues. Trimming removed 3 bases at V and 2 bases at J, with 10 bases between. CDR3 sequence reads: CASSPLAGNTGELFF. CDR3 coding DNA: TGTGCCAGCTCACCGCTTGCAGGAAACACCGGGGAGCTGTTTTTT.